This T cell receptor (beta chain) was sequenced during a study of Tregs in tolerant kidney transplant recipients. Study as a whole: Sorting of CD4+CD25+CD127- cells followed 3-day belatacept mixed lymphocyte reactions, sometimes with roughly 5-day graft donor restimulation. Findings and limits, study-wide: This study did not directly address biological reproducibility.

Of note for this clone: The antigen is unknown.

V gave up 8 bases and J gave up 5 bases, with 12 bases separating them. This CDR3 has 11 residues. The germline CDR1 and CDR2 sequences are GTSNPN and SVGIG (reference sequence). Generated by immunoSEQ multiplex PCR, the TCRdb table keeps only in-frame clones and is missing some. The data show around 30,000 clones, 82% seen once. The chain joins TRBV30 to TRBJ1-2; D unresolved. The origin of this receptor is a human donor in good health. Specimen: Tregs from blood cultured with allogeneic cells. The CDR3 nucleotides read TGTGCCCAGGTCGGGCCTTATGGCTACACCTTC. Translation gives CAQVGPYGYTF.